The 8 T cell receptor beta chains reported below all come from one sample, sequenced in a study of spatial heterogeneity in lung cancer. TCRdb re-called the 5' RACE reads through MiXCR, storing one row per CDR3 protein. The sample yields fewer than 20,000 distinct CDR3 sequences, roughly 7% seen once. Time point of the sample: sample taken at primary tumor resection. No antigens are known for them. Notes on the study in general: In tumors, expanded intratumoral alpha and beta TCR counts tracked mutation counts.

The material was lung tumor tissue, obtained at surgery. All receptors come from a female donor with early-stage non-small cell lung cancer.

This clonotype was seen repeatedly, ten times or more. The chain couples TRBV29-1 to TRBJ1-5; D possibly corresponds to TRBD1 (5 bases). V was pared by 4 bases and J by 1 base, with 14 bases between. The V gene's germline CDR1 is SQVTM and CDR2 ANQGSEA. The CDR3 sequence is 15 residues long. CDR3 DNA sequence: TGCAGCGTTGCAATGGGGTGGGGCAGCAATCAGCCCCAGCATTTT. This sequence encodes CSVAMGWGSNQPQHF.

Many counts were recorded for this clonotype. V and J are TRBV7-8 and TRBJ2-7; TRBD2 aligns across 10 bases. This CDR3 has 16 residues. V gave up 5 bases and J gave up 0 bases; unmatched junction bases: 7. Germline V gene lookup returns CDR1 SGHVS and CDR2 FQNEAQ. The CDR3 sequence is CASSPEKRGGSYEQYF. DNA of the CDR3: TGTGCCAGCAGCCCAGAAAAGCGGGGGGGCTCCTACGAGCAGTACTTC.

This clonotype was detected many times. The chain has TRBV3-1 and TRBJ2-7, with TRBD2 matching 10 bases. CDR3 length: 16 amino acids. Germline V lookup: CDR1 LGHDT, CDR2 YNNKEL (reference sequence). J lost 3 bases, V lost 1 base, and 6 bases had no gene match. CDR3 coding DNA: TGTGCCAGCAGCCAAGGCGGGGCTAGCGGGGGCTACGAGCAGTACTTC. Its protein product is CASSQGGASGGYEQYF.

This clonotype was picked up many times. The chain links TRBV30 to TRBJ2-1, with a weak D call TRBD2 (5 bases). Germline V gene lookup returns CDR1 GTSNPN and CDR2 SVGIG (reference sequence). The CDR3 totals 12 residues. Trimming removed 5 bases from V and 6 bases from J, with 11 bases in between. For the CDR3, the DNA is TGTGCCTGGGCGCCTAGCCTCAATGAGCAGTTCTTC. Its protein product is CAWAPSLNEQFF.

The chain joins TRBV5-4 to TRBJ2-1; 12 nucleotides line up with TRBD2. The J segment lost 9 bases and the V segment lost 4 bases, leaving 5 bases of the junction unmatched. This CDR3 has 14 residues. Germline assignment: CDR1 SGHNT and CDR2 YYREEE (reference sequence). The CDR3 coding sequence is TGTGCCAGCAGCACTGGACTAGCGGGATTTGAGCAGTTCTTC. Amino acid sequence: CASSTGLAGFEQFF.

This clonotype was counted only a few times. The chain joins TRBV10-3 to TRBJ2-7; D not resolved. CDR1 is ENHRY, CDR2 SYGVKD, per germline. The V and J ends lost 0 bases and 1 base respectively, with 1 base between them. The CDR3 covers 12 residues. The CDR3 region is CAISESSYEQYF. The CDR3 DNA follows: TGTGCCATCAGTGAGTCTTCCTACGAGCAGTACTTC.

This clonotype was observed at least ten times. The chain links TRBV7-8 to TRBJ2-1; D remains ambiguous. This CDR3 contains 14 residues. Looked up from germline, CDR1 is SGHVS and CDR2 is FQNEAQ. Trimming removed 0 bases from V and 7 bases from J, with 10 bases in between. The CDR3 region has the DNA TGTGCCAGCAGCTTAGCAGGTAGCCAGAATGAGCAGTTCTTC. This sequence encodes CASSLAGSQNEQFF.

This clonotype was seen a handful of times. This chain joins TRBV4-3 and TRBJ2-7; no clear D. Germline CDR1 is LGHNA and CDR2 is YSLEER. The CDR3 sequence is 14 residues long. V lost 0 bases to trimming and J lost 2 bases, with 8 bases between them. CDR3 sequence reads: CASSQDPHTYEQYF. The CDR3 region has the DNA TGCGCCAGCAGCCAAGATCCGCACACCTACGAGCAGTACTTC.